This is a list of T cell receptor beta chains from one sample in a study of cytomegalovirus exposure and HLA in healthy donors. The data were produced by immunoSEQ multiplex PCR, yet TCRdb's version contains in-frame clones alone and is incomplete. The sample contains some 170,000 clones, 77% of which appear only once. The sequenced material came from PBMCs. These receptor sequences come from a woman younger than 45 in good health and CMV-seronegative. Each CDR3 is given with its conserved first and last residue. A D gene is named only where the DNA matches it firmly. Some rows have no size entry. The others give once, few or many, or a class for an expanded clone.

clone_size j_call v_call d_call cdr3_aa cdr3_nt
- TRBJ1-1 TRBV7-3 - CASSWSGNTEAFF TGTGCCAGCAGCTGGTCAGGGAACACTGAAGCTTTCTTT
few TRBJ2-7 TRBV27 TRBD2 CASSLGRRLAGSYEQYF TGTGCCAGCAGCCTAGGGAGACGACTAGCGGGCTCCTACGAGCAGTACTTC
- TRBJ1-2 TRBV7-2 - CASSLDQGPNYGYTF TGTGCCAGCAGCTTAGACCAGGGGCCAAACTATGGCTACACCTTC
- TRBJ1-1 TRBV6-6 - CASSYLWNTEAFF TGTGCCAGCAGTTACTTATGGAACACTGAAGCTTTCTTT
- TRBJ2-2 TRBV10-3 TRBD2 CAIAGGGDTNGELFF TGTGCCATCGCTGGGGGGGGAGACACTAACGGGGAGCTGTTTTTT
few TRBJ2-5 TRBV7-2 - CASSFRGARQETQYF TGTGCCAGCAGCTTCCGGGGGGCCCGGCAAGAGACCCAGTACTTC
- TRBJ2-7 TRBV6-1 - CASSEINSPEQYF TGTGCCAGCAGTGAAATTAATAGCCCCGAGCAGTACTTC
- TRBJ2-5 TRBV19 TRBD2 CASSERTSGRTQETQYF TGTGCCAGTAGTGAACGGACTAGCGGGAGGACTCAAGAGACCCAGTACTTC
- TRBJ1-1 TRBV30 - CAWSVAGFREAFF TGTGCCTGGAGTGTGGCAGGGTTCCGTGAAGCTTTCTTT
- TRBJ2-7 TRBV25-1 TRBD1 CASSRGTDEQYF TGTGCCAGCAGCAGGGGGACGGACGAGCAGTACTTC
- TRBJ2-4 TRBV19 - CASSIREAKNIQYF TGTGCCAGTAGTATCCGGGAGGCCAAAAACATTCAGTACTTC
- TRBJ2-1 TRBV7-3 - CASSLFGQEQFF TGTGCCAGCAGCTTATTCGGACAGGAGCAGTTCTTC
- TRBJ2-6 TRBV7-2 - CASSLGWQGAGANVLTF TGTGCCAGCAGCTTAGGTTGGCAAGGGGCTGGGGCCAACGTCCTGACTTTC
- TRBJ2-7 TRBV13 TRBD2 CASSPEGTSGSYEQYF TGTGCCAGCAGCCCAGAAGGGACTAGCGGGAGCTACGAGCAGTACTTC
- TRBJ1-4 TRBV6-5 - CASLAQGSEKLFF TGTGCCAGCTTGGCCCAGGGATCAGAAAAACTGTTTTTT
few TRBJ1-4 TRBV5-1 - CASSLVQNEKLFF TGCGCCAGCAGCTTGGTACAGAATGAAAAACTGTTTTTT
- TRBJ2-6 TRBV6-5 - CASLAPGANVLTF TGTGCCAGCCTGGCCCCTGGGGCCAACGTCCTGACTTTC
- TRBJ2-1 TRBV7-2 TRBD2 CASSLASMAGGSYEQFF TGTGCCAGCAGCTTAGCGAGTATGGCGGGAGGTTCGTATGAGCAGTTCTTC
- TRBJ2-7 TRBV13 TRBD1 CASSPYPGQGYEQYF TGTGCCAGCAGCCCCTATCCTGGACAGGGCTACGAGCAGTACTTC
- TRBJ1-2 TRBV4-2 - CASSHGTTNNYGYTF TGTGCCAGCAGCCATGGTACCACAAACAACTATGGCTACACCTTC